The rows below give T cell receptor beta chains drawn from one sample of a study of blood T cell repertoires in COVID-19. Sequencing was performed with immunoSEQ multiplex PCR; in TCRdb, only in-frame clones are kept and a portion is missing. This sample yields about 99,000 clones, of which 85% to 90% are seen a single time; 4.5% to 5.5% belongs to the top ten. Sequenced input: peripheral blood. These receptor sequences come from a human donor in a cohort sampled during active COVID-19. Both conserved end residues are part of each CDR3. The order of the fields is clone size, J gene, V gene, D gene, CDR3 protein, CDR3 DNA. D genes are given only for firm matches. Part of the rows lack a size; the others show once, few, many or a class for expanded clones.

clone size: .
J gene: TRBJ2-1
V gene: TRBV4-1
D gene: TRBD1
CDR3 protein: CASSRGQGTNEQFF
CDR3 DNA: TGCGCCAGCAGCCGCGGACAGGGAACCAATGAGCAGTTCTTC

clone size: .
J gene: TRBJ2-7
V gene: TRBV7-2
D gene: TRBD2
CDR3 protein: CASSLASGEHEQYF
CDR3 DNA: TGTGCCAGCAGCTTAGCCAGCGGGGAACACGAGCAGTACTTC

clone size: .
J gene: TRBJ1-1
V gene: TRBV6-5
D gene: .
CDR3 protein: CASQPRGMNTEAFF
CDR3 DNA: TGTGCCAGCCAACCAAGGGGCATGAACACTGAAGCTTTCTTT

clone size: .
J gene: TRBJ2-1
V gene: TRBV27
D gene: TRBD1
CDR3 protein: CASSPTGNYNEQFF
CDR3 DNA: TGTGCCAGCAGTCCGACAGGGAACTACAATGAGCAGTTCTTC

clone size: .
J gene: TRBJ1-2
V gene: TRBV19
D gene: TRBD1
CDR3 protein: CASSTGTGGGYGYTF
CDR3 DNA: TGTGCCAGTAGTACCGGGACAGGGGGCGGCTATGGCTACACCTTC

clone size: .
J gene: TRBJ2-3
V gene: TRBV9
D gene: .
CDR3 protein: CASSVVSLAGDTQYF
CDR3 DNA: TGTGCCAGCAGCGTAGTGAGCCTAGCAGGAGATACGCAGTATTTT

clone size: few
J gene: TRBJ2-7
V gene: TRBV2
D gene: TRBD2
CDR3 protein: CASSYPHRLAGGSPYEQYF
CDR3 DNA: TGTGCCAGCAGTTACCCGCACCGACTAGCGGGAGGATCCCCCTACGAGCAGTACTTC

clone size: .
J gene: TRBJ1-4
V gene: TRBV27
D gene: .
CDR3 protein: CASIVEATNEKLFF
CDR3 DNA: TGTGCCAGCATTGTAGAGGCTACTAATGAAAAACTGTTTTTT

clone size: .
J gene: TRBJ2-7
V gene: TRBV6-5
D gene: TRBD1
CDR3 protein: CASSYLDRNYEQYF
CDR3 DNA: TGTGCCAGCAGTTACCTGGACAGGAACTACGAGCAGTACTTC

clone size: .
J gene: TRBJ2-2
V gene: TRBV7-3
D gene: .
CDR3 protein: CASTETGELFF
CDR3 DNA: TGTGCCAGCACAGAAACCGGGGAGCTGTTTTTT

clone size: once
J gene: TRBJ2-7
V gene: TRBV3-1/TRBV3-2
D gene: .
CDR3 protein: CASSPRGSYEQYF
CDR3 DNA: TGTGCCAGCAGCCCCCGGGGGTCCTACGAGCAGTACTTC

clone size: once
J gene: TRBJ2-2
V gene: TRBV28
D gene: .
CDR3 protein: CASSSPGDTGELFF
CDR3 DNA: TGTGCCAGCAGTTCGCCAGGGGACACCGGGGAGCTGTTTTTT

clone size: .
J gene: TRBJ2-2
V gene: TRBV18
D gene: .
CDR3 protein: CASSPPGQTGELFF
CDR3 DNA: TGTGCCAGCTCACCACCGGGCCAAACCGGGGAGCTGTTTTTT

clone size: .
J gene: TRBJ2-7
V gene: TRBV7-2
D gene: TRBD2
CDR3 protein: CASSASGGKSYEQYF
CDR3 DNA: TGTGCCAGCAGCGCGTCCGGGGGGAAATCCTACGAGCAGTACTTC

clone size: .
J gene: TRBJ2-1
V gene: TRBV4-3
D gene: TRBD2
CDR3 protein: CASPRGSGRENEQFF
CDR3 DNA: TGCGCCAGTCCCCGTGGAAGCGGGAGGGAGAATGAGCAGTTCTTC

clone size: .
J gene: TRBJ1-2
V gene: TRBV24-1
D gene: .
CDR3 protein: CATSDQTANYGYTF
CDR3 DNA: TGTGCCACCAGTGATCAGACAGCGAACTATGGCTACACCTTC

clone size: .
J gene: TRBJ1-3
V gene: TRBV5-1
D gene: .
CDR3 protein: CASSLTHSGSGNTIYF
CDR3 DNA: TGCGCCAGCAGCTTAACACACAGTGGGTCTGGAAACACCATATATTTT

clone size: .
J gene: TRBJ2-3
V gene: TRBV6-2/TRBV6-3
D gene: .
CDR3 protein: CASSLGGTFTDTQYF
CDR3 DNA: TGTGCCAGCAGTTTGGGCGGGACCTTCACAGATACGCAGTATTTT

clone size: .
J gene: TRBJ2-1
V gene: TRBV6-4
D gene: TRBD2
CDR3 protein: CASSRYKTGTSDRNEQFF
CDR3 DNA: TGTGCCAGCAGTCGTTATAAAACCGGGACTAGCGATAGGAATGAGCAGTTCTTC

clone size: .
J gene: TRBJ2-1
V gene: TRBV5-6
D gene: TRBD2
CDR3 protein: CASSPIAGGSYNEQFF
CDR3 DNA: TGTGCCAGCAGCCCAATAGCGGGGGGCTCCTACAATGAGCAGTTCTTC

clone size: .
J gene: TRBJ1-4
V gene: TRBV4-1
D gene: TRBD1
CDR3 protein: CASSQDRVRGLANEKLFF
CDR3 DNA: TGCGCCAGCAGCCAAGATAGGGTCAGGGGGCTGGCTAATGAAAAACTGTTTTTT

clone size: .
J gene: TRBJ1-5
V gene: TRBV19
D gene: .
CDR3 protein: CASSIVWTADNQPQHF
CDR3 DNA: TGTGCCAGTAGTATAGTATGGACAGCAGACAATCAGCCCCAGCATTTT

clone size: .
J gene: TRBJ2-4
V gene: TRBV5-1
D gene: .
CDR3 protein: CASSQTGNKNIQYF
CDR3 DNA: TGCGCCAGCAGCCAAACCGGGAACAAAAACATTCAGTACTTC

clone size: .
J gene: TRBJ1-1
V gene: TRBV7-2
D gene: TRBD1
CDR3 protein: CASTRDRGTSAFF
CDR3 DNA: TGTGCCAGCACTAGGGACAGGGGGACATCTGCTTTCTTT

clone size: .
J gene: TRBJ2-3
V gene: TRBV3-1/TRBV3-2
D gene: TRBD1
CDR3 protein: CASSARRQGTQYF
CDR3 DNA: TGTGCCAGCAGCGCACGTCGACAGGGTACGCAGTATTTT

clone size: .
J gene: TRBJ2-7
V gene: TRBV4-2
D gene: .
CDR3 protein: CASSQDTGSREQYF
CDR3 DNA: TGTGCCAGCAGCCAAGATACAGGGTCGAGAGAGCAGTACTTC

clone size: .
J gene: TRBJ2-1
V gene: TRBV7-3
D gene: TRBD2
CDR3 protein: CASSWTSGPNNEQFF
CDR3 DNA: TGTGCCAGCAGTTGGACTAGCGGGCCTAACAATGAGCAGTTCTTC

clone size: .
J gene: TRBJ1-1
V gene: TRBV7-8
D gene: TRBD1
CDR3 protein: CASTLGGQVNTEAFF
CDR3 DNA: TGTGCCAGCACCTTGGGGGGACAGGTTAACACTGAAGCTTTCTTT

clone size: once
J gene: TRBJ1-2
V gene: TRBV10-2
D gene: .
CDR3 protein: CASSGGVLYGYTF
CDR3 DNA: TGCGCCAGCAGTGGCGGCGTTCTCTATGGCTACACCTTC

clone size: .
J gene: TRBJ2-7
V gene: TRBV6-2/TRBV6-3
D gene: TRBD1
CDR3 protein: CASSNRGWNEQYF
CDR3 DNA: TGTGCCAGCAGTAACAGGGGATGGAACGAGCAGTACTTC

clone size: many
J gene: TRBJ1-6
V gene: TRBV5-6
D gene: .
CDR3 protein: CASQPGRGESSPLHF
CDR3 DNA: TGTGCCAGCCAGCCGGGCCGGGGGGAGAGTTCACCCCTCCACTTT

clone size: .
J gene: TRBJ1-1
V gene: TRBV19
D gene: .
CDR3 protein: CASSIGGGTEAFF
CDR3 DNA: TGTGCCAGTAGTATCGGGGGGGGCACTGAAGCTTTCTTT

clone size: .
J gene: TRBJ2-7
V gene: TRBV29-1
D gene: .
CDR3 protein: CSVVGQGYEQYF
CDR3 DNA: TGCAGCGTTGTCGGCCAGGGCTACGAGCAGTACTTC

clone size: .
J gene: TRBJ2-7
V gene: TRBV11-2
D gene: .
CDR3 protein: CASSLGPVRARTFYEQYF
CDR3 DNA: TGTGCCAGCAGCTTAGGCCCAGTTCGGGCCAGGACTTTCTACGAGCAGTACTTC

clone size: .
J gene: TRBJ2-4
V gene: TRBV28
D gene: TRBD1
CDR3 protein: CASSPPQQGAGNIQYF
CDR3 DNA: TGTGCCAGCAGCCCCCCCCAACAGGGGGCAGGGAACATTCAGTACTTC

clone size: .
J gene: TRBJ1-2
V gene: TRBV5-1
D gene: TRBD1
CDR3 protein: CASSFGQGNYGYTF
CDR3 DNA: TGCGCCAGCAGCTTCGGACAGGGAAACTATGGCTACACCTTC

clone size: .
J gene: TRBJ2-5
V gene: TRBV3-1/TRBV3-2
D gene: TRBD2
CDR3 protein: CASSQVSPGLTHF
CDR3 DNA: TGTGCCAGCAGCCAAGTTTCCCCGGGACTAACGCACTTC

clone size: .
J gene: TRBJ2-2
V gene: TRBV6-1
D gene: .
CDR3 protein: CASSEAVGVTGELFF
CDR3 DNA: TGTGCCAGCAGTGAAGCAGTCGGTGTCACCGGGGAGCTGTTTTTT

clone size: .
J gene: TRBJ2-2
V gene: TRBV7-3
D gene: TRBD2
CDR3 protein: CASSLNSGGTGELFF
CDR3 DNA: TGTGCCAGCAGCTTGAATAGCGGGGGCACCGGGGAGCTGTTTTTT

clone size: .
J gene: TRBJ2-2
V gene: TRBV15
D gene: TRBD1
CDR3 protein: CATSRGGQGVTGELFF
CDR3 DNA: TGTGCCACCAGCAGAGGGGGGCAGGGGGTCACCGGGGAGCTGTTTTTT

clone size: .
J gene: TRBJ1-1
V gene: TRBV28
D gene: TRBD1
CDR3 protein: CASSSGGRRTEAFF
CDR3 DNA: TGTGCCAGCAGTTCAGGGGGCCGAAGAACTGAAGCTTTCTTT

clone size: .
J gene: TRBJ1-6
V gene: TRBV28
D gene: .
CDR3 protein: CASGSWSSYNSPLHF
CDR3 DNA: TGTGCCAGCGGATCCTGGAGCTCCTATAATTCACCCCTCCACTTT

clone size: once
J gene: TRBJ2-5
V gene: TRBV5-1
D gene: .
CDR3 protein: CASSTGQPQETQYF
CDR3 DNA: TGCGCCAGCAGCACGGGACAACCACAAGAGACCCAGTACTTC

clone size: .
J gene: TRBJ2-1
V gene: TRBV5-1
D gene: TRBD2
CDR3 protein: CASSLRIGLAPNEQFF
CDR3 DNA: TGCGCCAGCAGCCTACGAATCGGACTAGCGCCGAATGAGCAGTTCTTC

clone size: .
J gene: TRBJ2-2
V gene: TRBV7-8
D gene: TRBD2
CDR3 protein: CASSYRAGGPGELFF
CDR3 DNA: TGTGCCAGCAGTTATCGAGCGGGGGGGCCTGGGGAGCTGTTTTTT

clone size: once
J gene: TRBJ2-2
V gene: TRBV30
D gene: TRBD1
CDR3 protein: CASPGQGPTGELFF
CDR3 DNA: TGTGCCTCTCCGGGACAGGGCCCGACCGGGGAGCTGTTTTTT

clone size: .
J gene: TRBJ1-2
V gene: TRBV5-1
D gene: .
CDR3 protein: CASSSDGSYGYTF
CDR3 DNA: TGCGCCAGCAGCTCGGACGGGAGCTATGGCTACACCTTC